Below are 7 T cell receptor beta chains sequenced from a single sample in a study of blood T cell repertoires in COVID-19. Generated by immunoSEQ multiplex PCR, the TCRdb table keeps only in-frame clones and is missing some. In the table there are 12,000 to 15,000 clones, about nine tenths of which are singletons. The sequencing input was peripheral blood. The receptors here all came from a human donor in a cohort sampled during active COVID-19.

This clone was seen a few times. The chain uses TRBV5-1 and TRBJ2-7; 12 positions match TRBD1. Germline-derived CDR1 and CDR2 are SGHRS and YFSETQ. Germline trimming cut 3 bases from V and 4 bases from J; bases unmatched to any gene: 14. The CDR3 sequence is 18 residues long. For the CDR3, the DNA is TGCGCCAGCAGCTCCCCCGGGACAGGGGGCGGTCCCCTATACGAGCAGTACTTC. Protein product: CASSSPGTGGGPLYEQYF.

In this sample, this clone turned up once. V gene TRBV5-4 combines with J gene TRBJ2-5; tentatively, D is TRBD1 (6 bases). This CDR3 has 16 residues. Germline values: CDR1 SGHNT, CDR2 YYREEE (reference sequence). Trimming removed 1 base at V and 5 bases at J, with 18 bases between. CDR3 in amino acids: CASSLKQGASLETQYF. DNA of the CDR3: TGTGCCAGCAGCTTGAAACAGGGAGCTTCCTTGGAGACCCAGTACTTC.

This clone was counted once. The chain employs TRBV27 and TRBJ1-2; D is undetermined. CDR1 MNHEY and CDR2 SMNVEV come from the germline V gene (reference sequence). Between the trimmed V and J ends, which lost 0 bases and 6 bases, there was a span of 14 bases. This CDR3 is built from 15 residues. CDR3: CASSLSSGLTDGYTF. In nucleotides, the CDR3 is TGTGCCAGCAGTTTATCTTCCGGATTGACTGATGGCTACACCTTC.

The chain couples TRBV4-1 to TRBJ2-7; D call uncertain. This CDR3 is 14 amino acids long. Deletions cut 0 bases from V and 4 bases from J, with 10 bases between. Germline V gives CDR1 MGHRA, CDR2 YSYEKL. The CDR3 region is CASSQDPGSYEQYF. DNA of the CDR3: TGCGCCAGCAGCCAAGATCCCGGGTCTTACGAGCAGTACTTC.

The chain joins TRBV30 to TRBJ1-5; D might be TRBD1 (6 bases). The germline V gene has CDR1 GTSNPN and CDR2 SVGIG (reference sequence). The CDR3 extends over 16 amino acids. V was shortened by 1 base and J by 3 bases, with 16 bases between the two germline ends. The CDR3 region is CAWSAGVILLNQPQHF. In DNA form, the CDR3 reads TGTGCCTGGAGTGCAGGGGTGATCCTCCTCAATCAGCCCCAGCATTTT.

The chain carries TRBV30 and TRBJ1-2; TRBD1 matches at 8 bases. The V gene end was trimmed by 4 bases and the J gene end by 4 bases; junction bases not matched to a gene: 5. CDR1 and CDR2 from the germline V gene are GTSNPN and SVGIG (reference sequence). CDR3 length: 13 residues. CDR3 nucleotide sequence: TGTGCCTGGAATGGACAGGGCTTCTATGGCTACACCTTC. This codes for CAWNGQGFYGYTF.

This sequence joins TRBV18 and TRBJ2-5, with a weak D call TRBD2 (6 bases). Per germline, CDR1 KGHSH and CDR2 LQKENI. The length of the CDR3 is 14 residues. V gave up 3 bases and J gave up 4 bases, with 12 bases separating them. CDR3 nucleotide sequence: TGTGCCAGCTCACCGGCTGGGGGAGGAGAGACCCAGTACTTC. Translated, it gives CASSPAGGGETQYF.